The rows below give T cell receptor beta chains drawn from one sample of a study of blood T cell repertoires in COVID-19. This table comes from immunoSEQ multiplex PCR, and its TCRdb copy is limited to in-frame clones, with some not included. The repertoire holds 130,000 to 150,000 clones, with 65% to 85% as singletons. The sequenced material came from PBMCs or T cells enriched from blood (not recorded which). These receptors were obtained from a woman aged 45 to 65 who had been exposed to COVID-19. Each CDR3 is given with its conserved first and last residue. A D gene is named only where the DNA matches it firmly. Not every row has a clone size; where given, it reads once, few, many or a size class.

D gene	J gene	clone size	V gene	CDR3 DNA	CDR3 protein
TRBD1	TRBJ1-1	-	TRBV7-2	TGTGCCAGCAGCCTTAGGACAGGGGGCACTGAAGCTTTCTTT	CASSLRTGGTEAFF
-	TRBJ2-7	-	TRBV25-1	TGTGCCAGCAGTGTAGGCGGCTCGTATTTCGAGCAGTACTTC	CASSVGGSYFEQYF
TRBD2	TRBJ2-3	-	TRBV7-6	TGTGCCAGCAGCTCCAGACTAGCGGGGGGCCGGGGGGATACGCAGTATTTT	CASSSRLAGGRGDTQYF
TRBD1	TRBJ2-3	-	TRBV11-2	TGTGCCAGCAGCTTCAGGGGGCTTGGTACAGATACGCAGTATTTT	CASSFRGLGTDTQYF
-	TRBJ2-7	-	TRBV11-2	TGTGCCAGCAGCTTATCCCGAGGCGCCATCTACGAGCAGTACTTC	CASSLSRGAIYEQYF
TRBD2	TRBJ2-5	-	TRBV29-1	TGCAGCGTTGCCCCCAGGGAGGCGGGGGAAGAGACCCAGTACTTC	CSVAPREAGEETQYF
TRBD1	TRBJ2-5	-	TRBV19	TGTGCCAGTAGTCACCACACAGGGGGCGGAGAGACCCAGTACTTC	CASSHHTGGGETQYF
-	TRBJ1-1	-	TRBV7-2	TGTGCCAGCAGCTTAGACAGGCTAAGCGCTGAAGCTTTCTTT	CASSLDRLSAEAFF
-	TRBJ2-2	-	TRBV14	TGTGCCAGCAGCCAATTCGTCGGCACCGGGGAGCTGTTTTTT	CASSQFVGTGELFF
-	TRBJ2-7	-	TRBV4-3	TGCGCCAGCAGCCAAGACGAGGAAGCCTACGAGCAGTACTTC	CASSQDEEAYEQYF
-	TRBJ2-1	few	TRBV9	TGTGCCAGCACAGCGAACCTCGTACACAATGAGCAGTTCTTC	CASTANLVHNEQFF
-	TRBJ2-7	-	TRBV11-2	TGTGCCAGCAGCCCCGGACTGCTGGTAAAGCGCAACGAGCAGTACTTC	CASSPGLLVKRNEQYF
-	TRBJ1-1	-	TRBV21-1	TGTGCCAGCAGCTCGGATACTTGGGACACAATGAACACTGAAGCTTTCTTT	CASSSDTWDTMNTEAFF
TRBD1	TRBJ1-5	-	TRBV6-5	TGTGCCAGCAGGGGACAGGGAAGCAATCAGCCCCAGCATTTT	CASRGQGSNQPQHF
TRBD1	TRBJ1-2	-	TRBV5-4	TGTGCCAGCAGCATAGACAGGGAGTCAGGCTACACCTTC	CASSIDRESGYTF
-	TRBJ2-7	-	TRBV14	TGTGCCAGCAGCGGGGGAGACAGGCTCTACGAGCAGTACTTC	CASSGGDRLYEQYF
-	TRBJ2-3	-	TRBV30	TGTGCCTGGAAGATTGGAGGGAAAAATACGCAGTATTTT	CAWKIGGKNTQYF
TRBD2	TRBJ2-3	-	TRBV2	TGTGCCAGTTTAGCGGGACTCGGCACAGATACGCAGTATTTT	CASLAGLGTDTQYF
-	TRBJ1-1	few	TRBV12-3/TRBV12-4	TGTGCCAGCGTACCGGGGGGGGGCACTGAAGCTTTCTTT	CASVPGGGTEAFF
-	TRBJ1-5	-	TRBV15	TGTGCCACCAGCAGGGACTTTTTGGGGCAGCCCCAGCATTTT	CATSRDFLGQPQHF